Detailed here is one T cell receptor (beta chain). Profiling relied on immunoSEQ multiplex PCR, and the TCRdb table lists in-frame clones only, not all of them. In the table there are some 110,000 clones, around 82% of which are singletons. The record originates from a study of control samples from healthy donors and cancer patients. V was shortened by 3 bases and J by 2 bases, with 14 bases between the two germline ends. CDR1 and CDR2 (germline): MNHNS, SASEGT. The CDR3 spans 16 residues. J is TRBJ1-3 and V is TRBV6-1, with D tentatively TRBD1 (6 bases). The sample consisted of blood. The sequence was collected from a woman between 50 and 59 years old in good health. The CDR3 loop is CASSDGTGQTGNTIYF. The DNA of the CDR3 is TGTGCCAGCAGTGATGGTACAGGGCAAACTGGAAACACCATATATTTT.